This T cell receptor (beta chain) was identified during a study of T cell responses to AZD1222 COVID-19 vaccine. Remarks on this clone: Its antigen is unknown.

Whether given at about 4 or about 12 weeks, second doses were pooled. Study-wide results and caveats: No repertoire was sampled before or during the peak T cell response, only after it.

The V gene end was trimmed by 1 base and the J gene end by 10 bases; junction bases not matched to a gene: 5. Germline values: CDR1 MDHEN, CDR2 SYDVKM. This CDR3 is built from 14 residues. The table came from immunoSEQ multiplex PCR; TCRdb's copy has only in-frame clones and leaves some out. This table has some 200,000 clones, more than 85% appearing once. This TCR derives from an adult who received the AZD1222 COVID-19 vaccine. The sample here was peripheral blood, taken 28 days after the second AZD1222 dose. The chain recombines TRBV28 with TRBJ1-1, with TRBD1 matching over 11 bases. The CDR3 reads CASSLLGTGGIAFF. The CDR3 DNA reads TGTGCCAGCAGTTTATTAGGGACAGGGGGGATAGCTTTCTTT. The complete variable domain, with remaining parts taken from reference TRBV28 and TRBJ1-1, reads DVKVTQSSRYLVKRTGEKVFLECVQDMDHENMFWYRQDPGLGLRLIYFSYDVKMKEKGDIPEGYSVSREKKERFSLILESASTNQTSMYLCASSLLGTGGIAFFGQGTRLTVV.